The 25 T cell receptor beta chains below all came from one sample that was sequenced in a study of tumor and adjacent non-tumor tissue in lung cancer. TCRbeta libraries were built with three rounds of nested PCR, modified from ARM-PCR. TCRdb passed the multiplex PCR reads through MiXCR, listing each CDR3 protein once. The data contain 120,000 or so distinct CDR3 sequences, 66% of them singletons. RNA was extracted from bulk tissue without any cell sorting. The sample taken for sequencing was lung tumor tissue. The receptors were gathered from a young man with non-small cell lung cancer.

In regard to this clonotype: A single base separates this from a much larger clone, so it may be a read error. V is TRBV10-2 and J is TRBJ2-5, with D possibly being TRBD1 or TRBD2 (6 bases each). The CDR3 covers 15 residues. Germline V lookup: CDR1 WSHSY, CDR2 SAAADI. The CDR3 nucleotides read TGCGCCAGCAGAGAGTTAGGGGGAGGCAGCGAGACCCAGTACTTC. This encodes CASRELGGGSETQYF.

This clonotype appeared a single time. A much more abundant neighbour one base away suggests this may be a read error. The V call is TRBV12-3 or TRBV12-4, the J call TRBJ1-1; D is undetermined. CDR3 size: 14 residues. The CDR3 DNA reads TGTGCCAGCAGTTTAAACAGCGGGAACAGTGAAGCTTTCTTT. It specifies CASSLNSGNSEAFF.

Turning to this clonotype: The CDR3 end shows no conserved phenylalanine or tryptophan, and so a read error is likely. J is TRBJ2-1 and V is TRBV5-1; no reliable D call. The CDR3 contains 12 residues. V was cut by 2 bases and J by 8 bases, with 8 bases left in between. Germline V lookup: CDR1 SGHRS, CDR2 YFSETQ. CDR3 sequence (DNA): TGCGCCAGCAGCTTCTCAGAGTATGAGCAGTTCCTC. It translates to CASSFSEYEQFL.

A word on this clonotype: Being one base from a much bigger clone, this may be a read error. Given the absence of the conserved phenylalanine or tryptophan at the CDR3 end, a read error is likely. Written as DNA, the CDR3 is TGTGCCAACAGTCTCAGTGACACTGAAGCTTTCCTT. This translates into CANSLSDTEAFL. The rearrangement joins TRBV11-3 to TRBJ1-1; D is ambiguous. CDR1 is SGHNT, CDR2 YENEEA, per germline. V was clipped by 10 bases and J by 3 bases, with 12 bases between them. CDR3 length equals 12 residues.

This chain uses TRBV12-3 or TRBV12-4 with TRBJ2-1; 11 nucleotides line up with TRBD2. The CDR3 extends over 19 amino acids. The CDR3 region has the DNA TGTGCTAGAAGTTTAGGGACTAGCGGAGGTGGACTCTCCTACAATGAGCAGTTCTTC. It codes for CARSLGTSGGGLSYNEQFF.

A word on this clonotype: This may come from a read error, since a much larger clone is one base off. This sequence joins TRBV6-2 or TRBV6-3 and TRBJ2-2; D is possibly TRBD2 (6 bases). Germline V gene sequence: CDR1 MNHEY, CDR2 SVGEGT. This CDR3 spans 13 amino acids. Written as DNA, the CDR3 is TGTGCCAGCAGGAAGGGACTGACCGGGGAGATGTTTTTT. The encoded protein is CASRKGLTGEMFF.

In its sample, this clonotype was seen a few times. At one end the junction does not follow the germline gene, possibly because of a read error. This chain uses TRBV6-2 or TRBV6-3 with TRBJ1-5, with a weak D call TRBD1 (5 bases). The CDR3 runs to 15 residues. CDR1 is MNHEY, CDR2 SVGEGT, per germline. CDR3 residues: CASKTPDGGRQPQDF. The CDR3 DNA sequence: TGTGCCAGCAAAACCCCCGATGGGGGACGACAGCCCCAGGATTTT.

Of note for this clonotype: The germline gene is not matched at one end of the junction; a read error may be the cause. The CDR3 loop reads CASSWNDPPGDTQYF. Written as DNA, the CDR3 is TGTGCTAGCAGCTGGAACGATCCCCCGGGAGATACGCAGTATTTT. This sequence joins TRBV5-5 and TRBJ2-3; D not resolved. This CDR3 is 15 amino acids long. The germline V gene encodes CDR1 SGHKS and CDR2 YYEKEE (reference sequence).

The J gene is TRBJ1-6, the V gene TRBV4-2; D is unresolved. Per germline, CDR1 LGHNA and CDR2 YNFKEQ. The CDR3 contains 15 residues. The CDR3 sequence is CISSQVITGNSPLHF. The DNA for the CDR3 is TGTATCAGCAGCCAAGTTATCACGGGGAATTCACCCCTCCACTTT.

This clonotype came up a few times. The chain joins TRBV7-8 to TRBJ2-7; 8 bases agree with TRBD1. The CDR3 runs 13 residues. CDR1 and CDR2 (germline): SGHVS, FQNEAQ. Trimming at V came to 4 bases and at J to 3 bases, leaving 2 bases not matched to a gene. The CDR3, as DNA: TGTGCCAGCAGCTGGGGGACAGGCTACGAGCAGTACTTC. This encodes CASSWGTGYEQYF.

For this clonotype: Given a much more abundant clone one base away, this may be a read error. Given the absence of the conserved phenylalanine or tryptophan at the CDR3 end, a read error is likely. The chain links TRBV6-5 to TRBJ2-7; 12 nucleotides agree with TRBD1. V dropped 7 bases and J dropped 7; count of bases not matched to a gene: 11. The CDR3 has 15 residues. CDR1 is MNHEY, CDR2 SVGAGI, per germline. The CDR3 sequence is CASTPPGQGAGEQYI. The CDR3, as DNA: TGTGCCAGCACCCCGCCGGGACAGGGGGCCGGTGAGCAGTACATC.

This clonotype has just one count. The missing conserved phenylalanine or tryptophan at the end of this CDR3 makes a read error likely. The chain combines TRBV7-2 with TRBJ2-5; no reliable D call. CDR3 length: 14 residues. V gave up 5 bases and J gave up 7 bases, with 17 bases separating them. Germline assignment: CDR1 SGHTA and CDR2 FQGNSA. CDR3 coding DNA: TGTGCCAGCAGCCTACACGTGGGGTCGGTGACCCAGTACTCC. Its protein product is CASSLHVGSVTQYS.

J is TRBJ2-2 and V is TRBV6-4, with D uncertain. The CDR3 is 15 residues long. V was shortened by 3 bases and J by 0 bases, with 8 bases between the two germline ends. Germline values: CDR1 MRHNA, CDR2 SNTAGT. The CDR3: CASSETAANTGELFF. As DNA, the CDR3 is TGTGCCAGCAGTGAGACGGCTGCGAACACCGGGGAGCTGTTTTTT.

In its sample, this clonotype was seen many times. This sequence joins TRBV12-3 or TRBV12-4 and TRBJ1-1, with D hard to call. V was trimmed by 9 bases and J by 0 bases, leaving 11 bases between them. This CDR3 contains 13 residues. The CDR3 loop is CASQAGMNTEAFF. In nucleotides, the CDR3 is TGTGCCAGTCAGGCAGGCATGAACACTGAAGCTTTCTTT.

The genes are TRBV6-5 and TRBJ1-1; weak D call: TRBD1 (5 bases). CDR1 MNHEY and CDR2 SVGAGI come from the germline V gene. The CDR3 totals 13 residues. In DNA, the CDR3 is TGTCTCAGCAGTTCTCCAGGGCAATTCACAGCTTTCTTT. This sequence encodes CLSSSPGQFTAFF.

The J gene is TRBJ2-2, the V gene TRBV7-8; D tentatively reads TRBD1 or TRBD2 (5 bases each). Trimming left V 9 bases short and J 6 bases short, with 23 bases between. This CDR3 is built from 16 residues. Per the germline V gene, CDR1 is SGHVS and CDR2 is FQNEAQ. The CDR3 spells CASSPGVGAVAGELFF. In nucleotides, the CDR3 is TGTGCCAGTAGCCCCGGGGTTGGGGCGGTCGCCGGGGAGCTGTTTTTT. Looking up the rest from reference TRBV7-8 and TRBJ2-2 gives the full variable domain: GAGVSQSPRYKVAKRGQDVALRCDPISGHVSLFWYQQALGQGPEFLTYFQNEAQLDKSGLPSDRFFAERPEGSVSTLKIQRTQQEDSAVYLCASSPGVGAVAGELFFGEGSRLTVL.

On this clonotype: It is likely a read error, because the conserved phenylalanine at the end of the CDR3 is missing. V is TRBV4-1 and J is TRBJ1-1, with D unclear. The CDR3 is 17 amino acids. The V and J ends lost 4 bases and 1 base respectively, with 19 bases between them. Germline V lookup: CDR1 MGHRA, CDR2 YSYEKL. The CDR3 protein is CASSLDVWHGSNTEAFI. The CDR3 nucleotides read TGCGCCAGCAGCCTCGATGTTTGGCACGGATCGAACACTGAAGCTTTCATT.

The chain combines TRBV6-5 with TRBJ2-1; TRBD2 matches at 7 bases. This CDR3 comprises 14 residues. Looked up from germline, CDR1 is MNHEY and CDR2 is SVGAGI. DNA of the CDR3: TGTACCATCAACCGCGGGGGTTCCTACAATGAGCAGTTCTTC. This encodes CTINRGGSYNEQFF.

For this clonotype: The conserved phenylalanine or tryptophan is not found at the CDR3 terminus, so this likely reflects a read error. The chain combines TRBV4-1 with TRBJ1-2; no clear D. V shed 3 bases and J shed 4 bases, with 18 bases lying between them. The CDR3 consists of 16 residues. Per the germline V gene, CDR1 is MGHRA and CDR2 is YSYEKL. The CDR3 reads CASSHGTDSFGYGYTL. In nucleotides, the CDR3 is TGCGCCAGCAGCCACGGCACGGATTCGTTCGGCTATGGCTACACCCTC.

The rearrangement uses TRBV20-1 and TRBJ2-2; D remains unclear. The CDR3 is 14 residues long. V dropped 3 bases and J dropped 4 bases, with 12 bases sitting between them. The germline V gene has CDR1 DFQATT and CDR2 SNEGSKA (reference sequence). Written as DNA, the CDR3 is TGCAGTGCTAGTGTACCCCGATTCACCGGGGAGCTGTTTTTT. Its translation: CSASVPRFTGELFF.

This clonotype was seen only a few times. One end of the junction does not line up with germline, which may come from a read error. V gene TRBV12-3 or TRBV12-4 combines with J gene TRBJ1-1, with D uncertain. The CDR3 contains 14 residues. The CDR3 spells CASGLVSVDTEAFF. The DNA of the CDR3 is TGTGCCAGCGGTTTAGTGTCAGTAGACACTGAAGCTTTCTTT.

This clonotype has just one count. V and J are TRBV6-1 and TRBJ1-5; 7 nucleotides align to TRBD1. CDR1 is MNHNS, CDR2 SASEGT, per germline. Germline trimming cut 6 bases from V and 3 bases from J; bases unmatched to any gene: 14. The CDR3 is 17 amino acids. The CDR3 coding sequence is TGTGCCAGCAGACTCGGACAGGAGGTAAGAAACAATCAGCCCCAGCATTTT. It codes for CASRLGQEVRNNQPQHF.

This clonotype was picked up one time. The chain is built from TRBV12-3 or TRBV12-4 and TRBJ2-2, with D possibly being TRBD1 (6 bases). Trimming removed 6 bases at V and 6 bases at J, with 20 bases between. The CDR3 extends over 16 amino acids. Here the CDR3 reads CASRQYREKGPGELFF. DNA for the CDR3: TGTGCCAGCAGGCAGTACAGGGAGAAAGGCCCCGGGGAGCTGTTTTTT.

In the case of this clonotype: A much larger clone lies a single base off, so this may be a read error. The V call is TRBV6-5, the J call TRBJ2-7, with D maybe TRBD2 (6 bases). This CDR3 has 15 amino acids. In germline, CDR1 is MNHEY, CDR2 SVGAGI. V was shortened by 2 bases and J by 3 bases, with 14 bases between the two germline ends. CDR3 bases: TGTGCCAGCAGTTACATGGCTAACGGGAGCTACGAGCAGTACTTC. This sequence encodes CASSYMANGSYEQYF.

As concerns this clonotype: One end of the junction fails to match germline, which may point to a read error. V and J are TRBV20-1 and TRBJ2-1; perhaps TRBD2 as D (6 bases). In germline, CDR1 is DFQATT, CDR2 SNEGSKA (reference sequence). This CDR3 spans 16 amino acids. The CDR3 loop is CSARESCGVAYNEPFF. The CDR3 DNA reads TGCAGTGCTAGAGAGTCTTGCGGGGTGGCCTACAATGAGCCGTTCTTC.